The rows below give T cell receptor beta chains drawn from one sample of a study of blood T cell repertoires in COVID-19. Assay: immunoSEQ multiplex PCR; the TCRdb copy retains only in-frame clones and omits some. The sample records around 60,000 clones, roughly 90% being singletons. The sequencing sample was made of peripheral blood. The receptors originated from a man in his 60s with acute or convalescent COVID-19. CDR3s include the opening cysteine and the closing phenylalanine or tryptophan. A D gene is named only where the DNA matches it firmly. The listing skips clone size in some rows; elsewhere it reads once, few, many or a size class.

j_gene: TRBJ2-3
abundance: -
v_gene: TRBV19
len: 14
d_gene: -
CDR3aa: CASSIGLTPDTQYF
CDR3nt: TGTGCCAGTAGTATAGGACTAACCCCAGATACGCAGTATTTT

j_gene: TRBJ1-2
abundance: -
v_gene: TRBV7-9
len: 14
d_gene: -
CDR3aa: CASIGGGYPYGYTF
CDR3nt: TGTGCCAGCATCGGGGGAGGGTACCCCTATGGCTACACCTTC

j_gene: TRBJ2-3
abundance: -
v_gene: TRBV27
len: 13
d_gene: -
CDR3aa: CASGGRGRDTQYF
CDR3nt: TGTGCCAGCGGAGGCAGGGGACGAGATACGCAGTATTTT

j_gene: TRBJ1-5
abundance: -
v_gene: TRBV7-2
len: 14
d_gene: TRBD1
CDR3aa: CASSPGTGDQPQHF
CDR3nt: TGTGCCAGCAGCCCCGGGACAGGGGACCAGCCCCAGCATTTT

j_gene: TRBJ1-2
abundance: -
v_gene: TRBV29-1
len: 13
d_gene: -
CDR3aa: CSVAQGNGYGYTF
CDR3nt: TGCAGCGTTGCCCAGGGGAACGGCTATGGCTACACCTTC

j_gene: TRBJ1-1
abundance: -
v_gene: TRBV14
len: 13
d_gene: -
CDR3aa: CASSPFMNTEAFF
CDR3nt: TGTGCCAGCAGCCCTTTTATGAACACTGAAGCTTTCTTT

j_gene: TRBJ2-1
abundance: -
v_gene: TRBV24-1
len: 16
d_gene: TRBD2
CDR3aa: CATSGGLSSGDNEQFF
CDR3nt: TGTGCCACCAGTGGCGGCTTGTCTAGCGGGGACAATGAGCAGTTCTTC

j_gene: TRBJ1-4
abundance: -
v_gene: TRBV6-2/TRBV6-3
len: 16
d_gene: -
CDR3aa: CASSGRDSTGDEKLFF
CDR3nt: TGTGCCAGCAGTGGTCGGGACTCCACGGGTGATGAAAAACTGTTTTTT

j_gene: TRBJ1-1
abundance: -
v_gene: TRBV19
len: 13
d_gene: -
CDR3aa: CASSQGRDTEAFF
CDR3nt: TGTGCCAGTAGTCAGGGGCGAGACACTGAAGCTTTCTTT

j_gene: TRBJ2-2
abundance: -
v_gene: TRBV2
len: 17
d_gene: -
CDR3aa: CASRYTPPSLNTGELFF
CDR3nt: TGTGCCAGCAGATACACCCCGCCTAGCTTGAACACCGGGGAGCTGTTTTTT

j_gene: TRBJ2-2
abundance: -
v_gene: TRBV6-5
len: 15
d_gene: -
CDR3aa: CASSYSQGSKGELFF
CDR3nt: TGTGCCAGCAGTTATTCCCAGGGGTCCAAAGGGGAGCTGTTTTTT

j_gene: TRBJ1-5
abundance: -
v_gene: TRBV2
len: 12
d_gene: -
CDR3aa: CASSPPGRPQHF
CDR3nt: TGTGCCAGCAGTCCGCCAGGGCGGCCCCAGCATTTT

j_gene: TRBJ2-7
abundance: -
v_gene: TRBV11-2
len: 13
d_gene: -
CDR3aa: CASSLRGAYEQYF
CDR3nt: TGTGCCAGCAGCTTACGGGGAGCCTACGAGCAGTACTTC

j_gene: TRBJ2-2
abundance: -
v_gene: TRBV2
len: 15
d_gene: TRBD1
CDR3aa: CASSPGTGRTGELFF
CDR3nt: TGTGCCAGCAGTCCCGGGACAGGTCGGACCGGGGAGCTGTTTTTT

j_gene: TRBJ2-5
abundance: -
v_gene: TRBV12-5
len: 18
d_gene: TRBD2
CDR3aa: CASGLLLMGGGAPETQYF
CDR3nt: TGTGCTAGTGGTTTGTTACTTATGGGCGGGGGGGCCCCGGAGACCCAGTACTTC

j_gene: TRBJ1-1
abundance: few
v_gene: TRBV2
len: 13
d_gene: TRBD1
CDR3aa: CAVKQGENTEAFF
CDR3nt: TGTGCCGTAAAACAGGGGGAAAACACTGAAGCTTTCTTT

j_gene: TRBJ2-1
abundance: -
v_gene: TRBV2
len: 15
d_gene: TRBD1
CDR3aa: CASSAGTALYNEQFF
CDR3nt: TGTGCCAGCAGTGCGGGGACAGCACTTTACAATGAGCAGTTCTTC

j_gene: TRBJ1-3
abundance: -
v_gene: TRBV19
len: 16
d_gene: TRBD1
CDR3aa: CASSIGTGMVEDTIYF
CDR3nt: TGTGCCAGTAGTATTGGGACAGGAATGGTAGAGGACACCATATATTTT

j_gene: TRBJ1-4
abundance: -
v_gene: TRBV19
len: 14
d_gene: -
CDR3aa: CASSIQGGNEKLFF
CDR3nt: TGTGCCAGTAGTATTCAAGGGGGTAATGAAAAACTGTTTTTT

j_gene: TRBJ1-4
abundance: -
v_gene: TRBV2
len: 14
d_gene: -
CDR3aa: CASRERVTNEKLFF
CDR3nt: TGTGCCAGCAGGGAGAGGGTAACTAATGAAAAACTGTTTTTT

j_gene: TRBJ1-1
abundance: -
v_gene: TRBV9
len: 14
d_gene: -
CDR3aa: CASSMTPLNTEAFF
CDR3nt: TGTGCCAGCAGTATGACACCACTGAACACTGAAGCTTTCTTT

j_gene: TRBJ1-1
abundance: -
v_gene: TRBV4-2
len: 14
d_gene: TRBD1
CDR3aa: CASSPRDSNTEAFF
CDR3nt: TGTGCCAGCAGCCCCAGGGACAGCAACACTGAAGCTTTCTTT

j_gene: TRBJ1-4
abundance: -
v_gene: TRBV19
len: 17
d_gene: -
CDR3aa: CASSILRADATNEKLFF
CDR3nt: TGTGCCAGTAGTATTCTCAGGGCGGATGCGACTAATGAAAAACTGTTTTTT

j_gene: TRBJ1-1
abundance: -
v_gene: TRBV30
len: 16
d_gene: -
CDR3aa: CAWSVGGKRVYTEAFF
CDR3nt: TGTGCCTGGAGTGTAGGAGGGAAGAGGGTTTATACTGAAGCTTTCTTT

j_gene: TRBJ2-2
abundance: -
v_gene: TRBV5-1
len: 14
d_gene: -
CDR3aa: CANMTGHPTGELFF
CDR3nt: TGCGCCAACATGACAGGACATCCTACCGGGGAGCTGTTTTTT

j_gene: TRBJ2-2
abundance: -
v_gene: TRBV19
len: 16
d_gene: TRBD2
CDR3aa: CASSIVPSGVTGELFF
CDR3nt: TGTGCCAGTAGTATCGTCCCCAGCGGGGTTACCGGGGAGCTGTTTTTT

j_gene: TRBJ2-2
abundance: -
v_gene: TRBV9
len: 17
d_gene: TRBD2
CDR3aa: CASSSLSSGGAPGELFF
CDR3nt: TGTGCCAGCAGCTCACTCTCTAGCGGGGGGGCTCCCGGGGAGCTGTTTTTT

j_gene: TRBJ1-4
abundance: -
v_gene: TRBV10-2
len: 16
d_gene: -
CDR3aa: CASSDTTAGEDEKLFF
CDR3nt: TGCGCCAGCAGTGACACGACGGCGGGTGAGGATGAAAAACTGTTTTTT